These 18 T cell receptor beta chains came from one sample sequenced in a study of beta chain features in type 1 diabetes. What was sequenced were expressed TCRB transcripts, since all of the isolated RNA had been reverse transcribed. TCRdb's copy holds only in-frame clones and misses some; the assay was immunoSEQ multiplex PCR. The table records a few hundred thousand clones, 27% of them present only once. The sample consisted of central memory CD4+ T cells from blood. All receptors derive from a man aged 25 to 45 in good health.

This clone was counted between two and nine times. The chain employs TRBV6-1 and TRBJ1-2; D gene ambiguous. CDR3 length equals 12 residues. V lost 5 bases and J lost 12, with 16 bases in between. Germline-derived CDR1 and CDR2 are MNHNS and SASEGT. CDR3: CASSSETHANTF. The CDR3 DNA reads TGTGCCAGCAGTTCTGAGACCCATGCGAACACCTTC.

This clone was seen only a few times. The CDR3 loop reads CASSPSLAGVLYEQYF. CDR3 DNA sequence: TGCGCCAGCAGCCCCTCACTAGCGGGAGTTCTCTACGAGCAGTACTTC. The J gene is TRBJ2-7, the V gene TRBV5-1; 11 positions match TRBD2. CDR1 is SGHRS, CDR2 YFSETQ, per germline. This CDR3 region has 16 residues. Germline trimming cut 4 bases from V and 3 bases from J; bases unmatched to any gene: 9.

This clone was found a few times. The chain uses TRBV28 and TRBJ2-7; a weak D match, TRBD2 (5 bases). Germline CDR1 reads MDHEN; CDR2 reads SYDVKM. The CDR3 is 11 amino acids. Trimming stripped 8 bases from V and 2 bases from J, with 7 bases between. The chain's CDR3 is CASGSPYEQYF. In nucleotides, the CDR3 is TGTGCCAGCGGGAGCCCCTACGAGCAGTACTTC.

This CDR3 is CSVGRGWANEQYF. The CDR3 DNA reads TGCAGCGTGGGGCGTGGGTGGGCAAACGAGCAGTACTTC. This rearrangement joins TRBV29-1 to TRBJ2-7, with D possibly matching TRBD1 (5 bases). The V gene's germline CDR1 is SQVTM and CDR2 ANQGSEA. V was cut by 6 bases and J by 5 bases, with 17 bases left in between. This CDR3 spans 13 amino acids.

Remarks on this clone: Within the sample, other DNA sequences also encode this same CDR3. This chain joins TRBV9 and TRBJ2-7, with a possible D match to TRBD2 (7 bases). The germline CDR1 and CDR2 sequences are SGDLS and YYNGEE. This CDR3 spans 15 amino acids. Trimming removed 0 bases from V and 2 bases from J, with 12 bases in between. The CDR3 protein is CASSVEVGGAYEQYF. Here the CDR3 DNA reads TGTGCCAGCAGCGTAGAAGTAGGGGGGGCCTACGAGCAGTACTTC.

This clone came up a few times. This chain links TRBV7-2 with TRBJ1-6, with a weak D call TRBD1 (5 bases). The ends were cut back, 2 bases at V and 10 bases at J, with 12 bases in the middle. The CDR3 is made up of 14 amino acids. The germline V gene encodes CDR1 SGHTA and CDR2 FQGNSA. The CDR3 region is CASSLLQGGSPLHF. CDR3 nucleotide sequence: TGTGCCAGCAGCTTACTGCAGGGTGGATCACCCCTCCACTTT.

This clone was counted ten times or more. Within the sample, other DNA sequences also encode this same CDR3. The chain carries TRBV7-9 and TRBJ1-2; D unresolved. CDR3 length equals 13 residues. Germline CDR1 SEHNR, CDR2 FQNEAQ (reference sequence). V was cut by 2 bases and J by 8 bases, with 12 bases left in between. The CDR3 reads CASSLPRVGGYTF. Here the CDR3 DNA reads TGTGCCAGCAGCTTACCACGGGTAGGAGGCTACACCTTC.

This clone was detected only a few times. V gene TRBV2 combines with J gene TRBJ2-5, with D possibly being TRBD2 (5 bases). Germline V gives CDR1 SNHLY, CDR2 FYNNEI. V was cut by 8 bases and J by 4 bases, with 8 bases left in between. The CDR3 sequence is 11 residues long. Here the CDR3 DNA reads TGTGCCAGCGGAGGCACAGAGACCCAGTACTTC. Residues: CASGGTETQYF.

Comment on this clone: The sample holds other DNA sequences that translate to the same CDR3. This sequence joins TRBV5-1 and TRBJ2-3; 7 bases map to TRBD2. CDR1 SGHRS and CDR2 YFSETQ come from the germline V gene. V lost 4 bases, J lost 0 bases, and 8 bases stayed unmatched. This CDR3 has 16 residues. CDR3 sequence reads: CASSLGGSTSTDTQYF. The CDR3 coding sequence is TGCGCCAGCAGCCTGGGCGGGAGCACCAGCACAGATACGCAGTATTTT. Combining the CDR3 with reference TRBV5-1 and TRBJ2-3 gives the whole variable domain KAGVTQTPRYLIKTRGQQVTLSCSPISGHRSVSWYQQTPGQGLQFLFEYFSETQRNKGNFPGRFSGRQFSNSRSEMNVSTLELGDSALYLCASSLGGSTSTDTQYFGPGTRLTVL.

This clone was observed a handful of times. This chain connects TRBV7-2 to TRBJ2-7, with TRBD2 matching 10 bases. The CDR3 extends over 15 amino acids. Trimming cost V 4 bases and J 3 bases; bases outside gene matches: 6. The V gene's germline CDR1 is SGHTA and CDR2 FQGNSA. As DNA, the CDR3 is TGTGCCAGCAGCTCTAGAGCGGGAGGGGTCTACGAGCAGTACTTC. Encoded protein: CASSSRAGGVYEQYF.

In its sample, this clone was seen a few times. This chain's CDR3 is CSVPVLGTQYF. In DNA, the CDR3 is TGCAGTGTTCCAGTCTTGGGGACCCAGTACTTC. The rearrangement uses TRBV20-1 and TRBJ2-5; D is unclear. Germline loops: CDR1 DFQATT, CDR2 SNEGSKA (reference sequence). The CDR3 has 11 residues. Deletions cut 7 bases from V and 7 bases from J, with 13 bases between.

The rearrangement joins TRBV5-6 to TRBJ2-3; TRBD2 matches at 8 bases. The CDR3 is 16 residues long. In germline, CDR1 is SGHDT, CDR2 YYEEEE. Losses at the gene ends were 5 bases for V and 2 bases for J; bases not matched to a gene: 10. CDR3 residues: CASRSGGKPFTDTQYF. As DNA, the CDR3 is TGTGCCAGCAGATCGGGAGGGAAACCGTTCACAGATACGCAGTATTTT.

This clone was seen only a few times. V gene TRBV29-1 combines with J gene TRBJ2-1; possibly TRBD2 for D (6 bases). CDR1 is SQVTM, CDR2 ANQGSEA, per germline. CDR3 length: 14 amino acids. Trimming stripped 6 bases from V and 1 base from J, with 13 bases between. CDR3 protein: CSVLRGGSYNEQFF. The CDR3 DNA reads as TGCAGCGTCCTTCGGGGAGGATCCTACAATGAGCAGTTCTTC.

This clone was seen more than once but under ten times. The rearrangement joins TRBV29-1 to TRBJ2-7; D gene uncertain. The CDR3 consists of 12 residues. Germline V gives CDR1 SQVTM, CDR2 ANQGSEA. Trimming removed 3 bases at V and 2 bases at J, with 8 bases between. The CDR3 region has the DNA TGCAGCGTTGAGACACCTACCTACGAGCAGTACTTC. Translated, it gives CSVETPTYEQYF.

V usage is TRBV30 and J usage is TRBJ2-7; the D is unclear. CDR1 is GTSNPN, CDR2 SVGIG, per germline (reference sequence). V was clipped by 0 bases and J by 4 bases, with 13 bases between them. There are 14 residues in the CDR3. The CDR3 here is CAWSVGGGAYEQYF. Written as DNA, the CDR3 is TGTGCCTGGAGTGTCGGTGGTGGAGCGTACGAGCAGTACTTC.

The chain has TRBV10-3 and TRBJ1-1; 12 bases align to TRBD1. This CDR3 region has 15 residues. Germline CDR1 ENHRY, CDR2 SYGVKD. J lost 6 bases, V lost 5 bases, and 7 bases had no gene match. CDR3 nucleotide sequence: TGTGCCATCAGTCCCGGGACAGGGGGCACCGCTGAAGCTTTCTTT. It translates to CAISPGTGGTAEAFF.

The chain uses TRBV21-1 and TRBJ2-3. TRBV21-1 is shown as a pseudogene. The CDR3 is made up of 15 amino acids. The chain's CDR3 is CASSPGGDSTDTQYF. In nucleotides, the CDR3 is TGTGCCAGCAGCCCAGGGGGGGACAGCACAGATACGCAGTATTTT.

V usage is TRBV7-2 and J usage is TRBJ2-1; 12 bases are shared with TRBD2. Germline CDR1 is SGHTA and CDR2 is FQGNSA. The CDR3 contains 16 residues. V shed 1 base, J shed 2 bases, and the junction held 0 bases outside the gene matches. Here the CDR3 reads CASSLGLAGAYNEQFF. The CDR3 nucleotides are TGTGCCAGCAGCTTAGGACTAGCGGGAGCCTACAATGAGCAGTTCTTC.